A selection of T cell receptor beta chains follows, all from one sample in a study of cytomegalovirus exposure and HLA in healthy donors. Sequencing used immunoSEQ multiplex PCR; TCRdb keeps in-frame clones, though not all of them. The table lists 180,000 or so clones, around 80% of them singletons, with around 3.4% in the top ten. The sequenced sample was PBMCs. All receptors derive from a woman in her fifties or sixties in good health and CMV-seropositive. CDR3s leave out the opening cysteine and the closing phenylalanine or tryptophan. Fields, in order: clone size, V gene, J gene, CDR3 protein. Clone size, where shown, is once, few, many, or a class for clones that have expanded.

.	TRBV4-3	TRBJ1-3	ASSQGIARGNTIY
.	TRBV30	TRBJ1-2	AWSGGGNYGYT
.	TRBV30	TRBJ1-4	AWSVDRGHEKLF
.	TRBV6-1	TRBJ2-7	ASSEGGYKTDEQY
.	TRBV7-6	TRBJ1-1	ASSLGGDEAF
once	TRBV6-6	TRBJ2-3	ASSYPLDREDTQY
few	TRBV9	TRBJ2-5	ASSVDEGAGETQY
.	TRBV9	TRBJ2-7	ASSVARQSSEQY
.	TRBV19	TRBJ2-7	ASSTSDRGLEQY
.	TRBV10-3	TRBJ2-1	AINTGGTYNEQF
.	TRBV27	TRBJ2-7	ASRVFGLAGTPNEQY
few	TRBV30	TRBJ2-7	AWTDSYEQY
.	TRBV19	TRBJ2-6	ASSPTGTGANGLT
.	TRBV6-5	TRBJ2-3	ASSKRYGTDTQY
.	TRBV6-1	TRBJ1-4	ASSLQGVEKLF
.	TRBV9	TRBJ1-4	ASSAQGDVYEKLF
.	TRBV6-5	TRBJ1-1	ASSPRGRNTEAF
.	TRBV6-5	TRBJ2-3	ASSPRLEGDTQY
once	TRBV29-1	TRBJ1-1	SVDRGMNTEAF
.	TRBV13	TRBJ2-2	ASRRTGAITGELF
.	TRBV5-4	TRBJ1-6	ASSLGRGDSPLH
.	TRBV6-1	TRBJ1-1	ASSGDTSNTEAF
.	TRBV4-1	TRBJ2-6	ASSQGHSSGANVLT
.	TRBV7-2	TRBJ2-1	ASSSPQGNEQF
.	TRBV9	TRBJ2-7	ATPPGRRY
few	TRBV5-1	TRBJ2-6	ASRNPGLAGPSGANVLT
few	TRBV6-1	TRBJ1-2	ASSEGENYGYT
.	TRBV10-3	TRBJ1-2	AISDKGPTDGYT
.	TRBV4-1	TRBJ2-1	ASPYEQF
.	TRBV9	TRBJ1-1	ASSVATGSGTVNTEAF
once	TRBV5-1	TRBJ2-7	ASSLEPGPYEQY
.	TRBV29-1	TRBJ1-2	SVLDRGPNYGYT
few	TRBV6-4	TRBJ2-3	ASSDRGKADTQY
.	TRBV5-5	TRBJ2-7	ASSPRETLYEQY
.	TRBV9	TRBJ2-1	ASSVPGQGLGSYNEQF
.	TRBV29-1	TRBJ2-1	SVGREIAGGRQF
.	TRBV11-2	TRBJ1-3	ASSYPGTLGNTIY
.	TRBV30	TRBJ1-1	AWSKYRGAF
few	TRBV7-8	TRBJ1-6	ASSLGQGAGSPLH
.	TRBV28	TRBJ2-7	ASSFSGGSYEQY